This TCR beta chain is drawn from a study of blood T cell repertoires in COVID-19. Profiled with immunoSEQ multiplex PCR; TCRdb holds only in-frame clones, not every one. The sample includes about 170,000 clones, about 88% of them seen just once. The CDR3 spans 14 residues. Germline V gives CDR1 SGHAT, CDR2 FQNNGV. Trimming removed 5 bases from V and 2 bases from J; junction bases left unmatched: 5. Sequenced material: peripheral blood. The TCR comes from a man aged 55 to 70 with acute or convalescent COVID-19. The chain employs TRBV11-2 and TRBJ2-7, with 8 bases identical to TRBD2. The CDR3 reads CASSATSAAYEQYF. Written as DNA, the CDR3 is TGTGCCAGCAGCGCGACTAGCGCTGCCTACGAGCAGTACTTC.